The 5 T cell receptor beta chains listed next were all sequenced from one sample in a study of blood T cell repertoires in COVID-19. The method was immunoSEQ multiplex PCR; TCRdb's version includes in-frame clones alone and lacks a portion of them. Of about 42,000 clones listed, about 90% are singletons. Source material: peripheral blood. Source of these receptors: a man between 45 and 60 years old with active COVID-19.

The rearrangement links TRBV4-2 to TRBJ1-2, with TRBD1 identical over 7 bases. The junction had 16 bases not matched to a gene; V was cut back by 1 base and J by 8 bases. CDR1 and CDR2 (germline): LGHNA, YNFKEQ. CDR3 length: 17 residues. The CDR3 coding sequence is TGTGCCAGCAGCCAAGCCAAGGCTAACAGGGGTTGGGGCGGCTACACCTTC. It yields the protein CASSQAKANRGWGGYTF.

This clone occurred a few times. The chain uses TRBV7-9 and TRBJ1-2; 8 positions match TRBD1. The CDR3 has 14 amino acids. The germline CDR1 and CDR2 sequences are SEHNR and FQNEAQ (reference sequence). The trim removed 2 bases at V and 7 bases at J, leaving 6 bases unmatched. The CDR3 coding sequence is TGTGCCAGCAGCTTACCCCAGGGGGCTTCTGGCTACACCTTC. It encodes CASSLPQGASGYTF.

V is TRBV28 and J is TRBJ2-7, with TRBD2 matching 9 bases. The CDR3 spans 14 residues. The V and J ends lost 7 bases and 1 base, in that order; junction bases with no gene match: 5. The germline V gene has CDR1 MDHEN and CDR2 SYDVKM. The CDR3 bases are TGTGCCAGCAACCTTCTAGCGGGGTCCTACGAGCAGTACTTC. Amino acid sequence: CASNLLAGSYEQYF.

The chain recombines TRBV7-6 with TRBJ1-2; TRBD1 is a possible D gene (5 bases). Between the trimmed V and J ends, which lost 5 bases and 3 bases, there was a span of 19 bases. The germline V gene encodes CDR1 SGHVS and CDR2 FNYEAQ. CDR3 length: 16 amino acids. This CDR3 reads CASSPKWEGLDYGYTF. CDR3 in DNA: TGTGCCAGCAGCCCTAAGTGGGAGGGGCTGGACTATGGCTACACCTTC.

The rearrangement links TRBV12-3 or TRBV12-4 to TRBJ2-3; D possibly corresponds to TRBD1 (6 bases). The CDR3 is made up of 13 amino acids. V was shortened by 3 bases and J by 5 bases, with 9 bases between the two germline ends. The CDR3 nucleotides are TGTGCCAGCAGTTTTGGACAGCTAGATACGCAGTATTTT. Amino acids: CASSFGQLDTQYF.